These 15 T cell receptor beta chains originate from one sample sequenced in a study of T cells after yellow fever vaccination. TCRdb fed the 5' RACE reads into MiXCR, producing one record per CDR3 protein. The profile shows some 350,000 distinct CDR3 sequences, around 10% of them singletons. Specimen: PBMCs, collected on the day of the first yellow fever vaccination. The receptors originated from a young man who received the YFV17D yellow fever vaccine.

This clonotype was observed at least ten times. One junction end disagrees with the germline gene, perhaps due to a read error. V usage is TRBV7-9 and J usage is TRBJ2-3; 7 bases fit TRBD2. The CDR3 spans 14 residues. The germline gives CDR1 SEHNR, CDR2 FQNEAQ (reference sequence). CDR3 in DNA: TGCGCCAGCAGCTTTCGGGGAGGGACAGATACGCAGTATTTT. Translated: CASSFRGGTDTQYF.

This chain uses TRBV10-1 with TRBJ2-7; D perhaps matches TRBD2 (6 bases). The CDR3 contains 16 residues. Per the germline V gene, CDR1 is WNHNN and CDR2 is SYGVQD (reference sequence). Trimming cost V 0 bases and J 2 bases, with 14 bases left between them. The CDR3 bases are TGCGCCAGCAGTGAGTCTGGGGGGACCTCTCCCTACGAGCAGTACTTC. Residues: CASSESGGTSPYEQYF.

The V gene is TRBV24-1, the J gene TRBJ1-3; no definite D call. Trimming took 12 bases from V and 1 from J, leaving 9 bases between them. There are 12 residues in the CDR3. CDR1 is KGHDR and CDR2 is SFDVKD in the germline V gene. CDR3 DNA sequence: TGTGCCGCGGGAGGGTCTGGAAACACCATATATTTT. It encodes CAAGGSGNTIYF.

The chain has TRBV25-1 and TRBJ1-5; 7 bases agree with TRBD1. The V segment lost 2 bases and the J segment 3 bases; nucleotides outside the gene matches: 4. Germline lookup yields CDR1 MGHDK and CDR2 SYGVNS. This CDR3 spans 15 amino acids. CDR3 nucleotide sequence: TGTGCCAGCAGTGAACGGGGGACAGCCAATCAGCCCCAGCATTTT. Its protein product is CASSERGTANQPQHF.

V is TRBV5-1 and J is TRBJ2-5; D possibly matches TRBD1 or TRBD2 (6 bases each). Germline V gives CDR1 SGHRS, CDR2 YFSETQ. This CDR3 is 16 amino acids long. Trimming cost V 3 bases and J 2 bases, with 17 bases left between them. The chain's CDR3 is CASSSGTGGLQETQYF. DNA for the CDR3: TGCGCCAGCAGCTCCGGTACCGGGGGCTTGCAAGAGACCCAGTACTTC.

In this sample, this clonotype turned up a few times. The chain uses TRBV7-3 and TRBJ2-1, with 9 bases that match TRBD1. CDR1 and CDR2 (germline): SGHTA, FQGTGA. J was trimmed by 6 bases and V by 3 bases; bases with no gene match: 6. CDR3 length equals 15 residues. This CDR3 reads CASSFTGGLGNEQFF. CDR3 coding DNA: TGTGCCAGCAGCTTCACAGGGGGCTTAGGCAATGAGCAGTTCTTC.

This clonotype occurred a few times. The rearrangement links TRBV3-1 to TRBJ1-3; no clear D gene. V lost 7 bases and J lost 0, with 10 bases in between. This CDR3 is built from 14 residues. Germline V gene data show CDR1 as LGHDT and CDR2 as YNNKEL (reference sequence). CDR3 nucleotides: TGTGCCAGCACGGGAGCTGTCTCTGGAAACACCATATATTTT. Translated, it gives CASTGAVSGNTIYF.

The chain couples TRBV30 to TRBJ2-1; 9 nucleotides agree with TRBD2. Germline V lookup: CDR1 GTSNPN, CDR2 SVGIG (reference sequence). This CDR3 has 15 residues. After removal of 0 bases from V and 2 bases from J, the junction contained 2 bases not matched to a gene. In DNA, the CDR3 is TGTGCCTGGAGTGTGTTAGCGGGGGCCTACAATGAGCAGTTCTTC. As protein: CAWSVLAGAYNEQFF.

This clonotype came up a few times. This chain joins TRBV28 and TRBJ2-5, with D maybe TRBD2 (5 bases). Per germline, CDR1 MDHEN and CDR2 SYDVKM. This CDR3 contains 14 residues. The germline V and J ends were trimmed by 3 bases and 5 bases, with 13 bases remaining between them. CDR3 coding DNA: TGTGCCAGCAGTTTCAGATCTGGGGAGGAGACCCAGTACTTC. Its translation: CASSFRSGEETQYF. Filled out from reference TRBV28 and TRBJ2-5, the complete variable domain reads DVKVTQSSRYLVKRTGEKVFLECVQDMDHENMFWYRQDPGLGLRLIYFSYDVKMKEKGDIPEGYSVSREKKERFSLILESASTNQTSMYLCASSFRSGEETQYFGPGTRLLVL.

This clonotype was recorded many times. The CDR3 loop reads CASSVGGRADQPQHF. CDR3 nucleotides: TGTGCCAGCAGCGTCGGGGGCAGGGCCGATCAGCCCCAGCATTTT. The chain joins TRBV9 to TRBJ1-5; TRBD1 is a possible D gene (6 bases). Trimming cost V 2 bases and J 5 bases, with 14 bases left between them. The CDR3 contains 15 residues. Germline CDR1 is SGDLS and CDR2 is YYNGEE.

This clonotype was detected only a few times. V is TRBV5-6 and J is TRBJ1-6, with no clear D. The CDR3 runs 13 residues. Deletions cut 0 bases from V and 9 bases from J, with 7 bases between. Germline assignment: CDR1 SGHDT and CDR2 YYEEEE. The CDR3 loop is CASSLVTASPLHF. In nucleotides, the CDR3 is TGTGCCAGCAGCTTGGTAACAGCTTCACCCCTCCACTTT.

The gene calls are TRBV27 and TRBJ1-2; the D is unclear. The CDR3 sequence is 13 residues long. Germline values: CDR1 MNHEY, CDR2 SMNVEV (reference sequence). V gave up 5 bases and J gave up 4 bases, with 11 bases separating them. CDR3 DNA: TGTGCCAGCAGTCACGGACGGGCCTATGGCTACACCTTC. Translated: CASSHGRAYGYTF.

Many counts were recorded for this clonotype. Here the CDR3 DNA reads TGTGCCAGCAGCTTGGGAGGGGACAGCTACGAGCAGTACGTC. Protein sequence: CASSLGGDSYEQYV. V is TRBV5-6 and J is TRBJ2-7, with 7 bases matching TRBD1. This CDR3 is 14 amino acids long. Germline V gene data show CDR1 as SGHDT and CDR2 as YYEEEE. V dropped 0 bases and J dropped 3; count of bases not matched to a gene: 3.

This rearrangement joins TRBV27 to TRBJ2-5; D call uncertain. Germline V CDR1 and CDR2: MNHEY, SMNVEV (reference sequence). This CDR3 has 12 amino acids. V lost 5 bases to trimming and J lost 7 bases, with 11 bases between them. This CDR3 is CASSPDWRTQYF. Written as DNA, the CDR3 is TGTGCCAGCAGTCCCGACTGGCGGACCCAGTACTTC.

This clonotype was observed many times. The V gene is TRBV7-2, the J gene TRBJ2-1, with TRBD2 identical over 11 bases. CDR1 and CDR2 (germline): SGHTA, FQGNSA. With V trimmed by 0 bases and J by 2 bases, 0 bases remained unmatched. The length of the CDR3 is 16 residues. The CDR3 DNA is TGTGCCAGCAGCTTAGCTAGCGGGGGGGCCTACAATGAGCAGTTCTTC. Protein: CASSLASGGAYNEQFF. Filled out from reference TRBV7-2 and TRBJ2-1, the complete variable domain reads GAGVSQSPSNKVTEKGKDVELRCDPISGHTALYWYRQSLGQGLEFLIYFQGNSAPDKSGLPSDRFSAERTGGSVSTLTIQRTQQEDSAVYLCASSLASGGAYNEQFFGPGTRLTVL.